This T cell receptor beta chain was captured in a study of cytomegalovirus exposure and HLA in healthy donors. Turning to the study itself: Later analysis reported that the roughly 130 validation repertoires shared the platform of the 650 to 700 first-cohort repertoires. Findings and caveats of the study: Reported results showed that the classifier diagnosed cytomegalovirus status with high specificity and sensitivity. The TCR clusters that emerged in the first cohort tended, a later analysis found, to co-occur in the 110 or so validation repertoires.

Germline V CDR1 and CDR2: WSHSY, SAAADI. This CDR3 region has 12 residues. V gave up 2 bases and J gave up 5 bases, with 6 bases separating them. Concerning this clone itself: Its target is unknown.

The donors were in the roughly 130-subject validation cohort, distinct from the approximately 730-subject first cohort. Assay used: immunoSEQ multiplex PCR; TCRdb lists only in-frame clones, some missing. Of around 300,000 clones in the sample, approximately 83% are singletons; the top ten hold approximately 1%. The J gene is TRBJ1-2, the V gene TRBV10-2; D may be TRBD1 (5 bases). Sequenced material: PBMCs. The receptor's source is a young woman in good health and CMV-seronegative. CDR3 sequence (DNA): TGCGCCAGCAGTGAGGCAGGGTATGGCTACACCTTC. This gives the protein CASSEAGYGYTF.